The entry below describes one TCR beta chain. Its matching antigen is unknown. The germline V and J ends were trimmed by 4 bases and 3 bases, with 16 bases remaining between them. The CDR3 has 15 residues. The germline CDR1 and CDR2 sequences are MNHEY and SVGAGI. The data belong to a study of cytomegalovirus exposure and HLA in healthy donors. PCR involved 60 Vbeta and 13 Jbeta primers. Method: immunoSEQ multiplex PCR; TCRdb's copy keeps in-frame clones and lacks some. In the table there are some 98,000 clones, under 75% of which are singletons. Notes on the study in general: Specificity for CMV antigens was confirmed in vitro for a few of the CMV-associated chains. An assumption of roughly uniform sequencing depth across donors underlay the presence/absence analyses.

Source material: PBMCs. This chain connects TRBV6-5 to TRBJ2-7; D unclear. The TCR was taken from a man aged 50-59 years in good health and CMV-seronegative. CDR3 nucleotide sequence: TGTGCCAGCAGTTTCTACTATGGTGGCGACTACGAGCAGTACTTC. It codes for CASSFYYGGDYEQYF.